The rows below give T cell receptor beta chains drawn from one sample of a study of metastatic and nonmetastatic thyroid tumors. TCRdb re-analyzed the PCR reads using MiXCR. Of almost 35,000 clones in the sample, approximately 16% are singletons; the top ten hold around 3.3%. The sequenced material came from blood. The source of these receptors is a female donor with papillary thyroid cancer or a benign thyroid nodule (not recorded which). Some clones in this sample may be carry-over from other donors' samples. Both conserved end residues are part of each CDR3. A D gene is named only where the DNA matches it firmly.

v_call d_call cdr3_aa
TRBV6-1 NA CASTRRDWNTEAFF
TRBV7-9 NA CASSLEAGRHTEAFF
TRBV20-1 TRBD2 CSASLSGGLYTQYF
TRBV11-3 NA CASSQASTDTQYF
TRBV20-1 NA CSASFLGTYEQYF
TRBV28 NA CASSFRGVYEQYF
TRBV7-2 NA CASSLGVPDQYF
TRBV28 NA CASSRFPTGFTEAFF
TRBV29-1 TRBD2 CSVSAGVNEQYF
TRBV20-1 NA CSAGSRQSGDTQYF